These T cell receptor beta chains were read from a single sample in a study of blood T cell repertoires in COVID-19. Generated by immunoSEQ multiplex PCR, the TCRdb table keeps only in-frame clones and is missing some. Counted here are approximately 230,000 clones, roughly 88% occurring once; the ten biggest clones make up roughly 2.3%. Sequenced input: peripheral blood. The receptors here all came from a young man who had recovered from COVID-19. The CDR3 runs from the conserved cysteine through the conserved F or W. A D gene is named only where the DNA matches it firmly. Some rows have no size entry. The others give once, few or many, or a class for an expanded clone.

TRBV5-4,.,TRBJ1-1,once,CASNGGSARSTEAFF,TGTGCCAGCAACGGTGGATCTGCTCGGAGCACTGAAGCTTTCTTT
TRBV18,.,TRBJ1-4,.,CASSRGLNEKLFF,TGTGCCAGCTCACGGGGACTTAATGAAAAACTGTTTTTT
TRBV30,.,TRBJ1-2,.,CAWGPGQGGYTF,TGTGCCTGGGGTCCCGGGCAGGGGGGCTACACCTTC
TRBV27,.,TRBJ1-1,.,CASTRTGISTEAFF,TGTGCCAGCACCAGAACAGGGATCTCCACTGAAGCTTTCTTT
TRBV7-6,TRBD1,TRBJ1-6,.,CASRSGQGENSPLHF,TGTGCCAGCCGATCTGGGCAGGGGGAAAATTCACCCCTCCACTTT
TRBV7-9,.,TRBJ1-5,.,CASSLGAGASNQPQHF,TGTGCCAGCAGCTTAGGGGCAGGGGCGTCGAATCAGCCCCAGCATTTT
TRBV11-2,.,TRBJ1-1,once,CASSLIGDWTEAFF,TGTGCCAGCAGCTTAATAGGGGATTGGACTGAAGCTTTCTTT
TRBV9,.,TRBJ2-5,.,CASSPPLALNPGETQYF,TGTGCCAGCAGCCCCCCATTAGCGCTAAACCCCGGGGAGACCCAGTACTTC
TRBV10-2,.,TRBJ2-1,.,CASSESTIGNEQFF,TGCGCCAGCAGTGAGTCGACTATAGGCAATGAGCAGTTCTTC
TRBV11-3,.,TRBJ1-3,.,CASSPGTGVGNTIYF,TGTGCCAGCAGCCCCGGGACGGGAGTCGGAAACACCATATATTTT
TRBV7-9,.,TRBJ1-1,once,CASSLVSGTSNTEAFF,TGTGCCAGCAGCCTTGTCTCCGGGACATCGAACACTGAAGCTTTCTTT
TRBV3-1/TRBV3-2,TRBD2,TRBJ2-5,.,CASSQVKGLAGRETQYF,TGTGCCAGCAGCCAAGTTAAGGGTCTAGCGGGGCGAGAGACCCAGTACTTC
TRBV30,.,TRBJ2-7,.,CAWSVGVNYEQYF,TGTGCCTGGAGTGTAGGGGTCAACTACGAGCAGTACTTC
TRBV5-6,TRBD1,TRBJ1-2,few,CASSLRGGVGRGYTF,TGTGCCAGCAGCTTGCGAGGGGGCGTAGGTCGTGGCTACACCTTC
TRBV5-4,TRBD2,TRBJ2-3,.,CASSSLAGSTDTQYF,TGTGCCAGCAGTTCACTAGCGGGGAGCACAGATACGCAGTATTTT
TRBV5-1,TRBD1,TRBJ1-1,.,CASSLGFEGAVTEAFF,TGCGCCAGCAGCTTGGGATTTGAGGGGGCGGTCACTGAAGCTTTCTTT
TRBV5-4,TRBD1,TRBJ1-5,few,CASSLDRVQPQHF,TGTGCCAGCAGCCTAGACAGGGTCCAGCCCCAGCATTTT
TRBV4-1,TRBD1,TRBJ1-1,once,CASSNTGVNTEAFF,TGCGCCAGCAGCAATACAGGGGTAAACACTGAAGCTTTCTTT
TRBV15,TRBD1,TRBJ2-7,.,CATSREGQDYEQYF,TGTGCCACCAGCAGAGAGGGACAGGACTACGAGCAGTACTTC
TRBV19,.,TRBJ1-2,once,CASSIRTDYGYTF,TGTGCCAGTAGTATACGGACAGACTATGGCTACACCTTC
TRBV27,TRBD1,TRBJ2-7,once,CASSRTGGLSYEQYF,TGTGCCAGCTCGCGAACAGGGGGCCTCTCCTACGAGCAGTACTTC
TRBV9,TRBD1,TRBJ1-6,.,CASNDRGYNSPLHF,TGTGCCAGCAATGACAGGGGGTATAATTCACCCCTCCACTTT
TRBV4-1,.,TRBJ1-5,.,CASSPIDRFNQPQHF,TGCGCCAGCAGCCCCATTGACAGGTTCAATCAGCCCCAGCATTTT
TRBV19,TRBD1,TRBJ1-6,once,CASSVGTGRSPLHF,TGTGCCAGTAGTGTGGGGACAGGTCGATCACCCCTCCACTTT
TRBV6-4,.,TRBJ2-7,few,CASSPAGAPAYEQYF,TGTGCCAGCAGTCCCGCAGGGGCACCCGCCTACGAGCAGTACTTC
TRBV2,.,TRBJ1-2,.,CASSEGRGLYGYTF,TGTGCCAGCAGTGAAGGGCGGGGCCTTTATGGCTACACCTTC
TRBV30,.,TRBJ1-4,.,CAWRIRGVGEKLFF,TGTGCCTGGAGAATACGGGGGGTCGGTGAAAAACTGTTTTTT
TRBV6-5,.,TRBJ1-1,.,CASVGQGWPEAFF,TGTGCCAGCGTAGGGCAGGGTTGGCCTGAAGCTTTCTTT
TRBV12-3/TRBV12-4,TRBD1,TRBJ1-2,.,CASSLDRGGGYTF,TGTGCCAGCAGCTTGGACAGGGGAGGTGGCTACACCTTC
TRBV6-6,TRBD1,TRBJ2-6,.,CASTTGGAGANVLTF,TGTGCCAGCACCACAGGGGGCGCTGGGGCCAACGTCCTGACTTTC
TRBV7-9,.,TRBJ2-3,.,CASSPSGATDTQYF,TGTGCCAGCAGCCCCTCAGGGGCGACAGATACGCAGTATTTT
TRBV11-2,TRBD1,TRBJ2-3,.,CASSLDRGQDTQYF,TGTGCCAGCAGCTTGGACAGGGGCCAAGATACGCAGTATTTT
TRBV5-4,.,TRBJ2-5,.,CASSLPGQETQYF,TGTGCCAGCAGCTTACCGGGGCAAGAGACCCAGTACTTC
TRBV11-3,TRBD1,TRBJ2-2,.,CASSLDRGNTGELFF,TGTGCCAGCAGCTTGGACAGGGGGAACACCGGGGAGCTGTTTTTT
TRBV29-1,.,TRBJ1-2,.,CSVWEGGNYGYTF,TGCAGCGTTTGGGAGGGGGGTAACTATGGCTACACCTTC
TRBV14,.,TRBJ1-6,.,CASSQTGSSYNSPLHF,TGTGCCAGCAGCCAGACCGGGAGCTCCTATAATTCACCCCTCCACTTT
TRBV19,TRBD2,TRBJ2-3,.,CASSSAGTSTRWDTQYF,TGTGCCAGTAGTTCGGCCGGGACTAGCACAAGGTGGGATACGCAGTATTTT
TRBV19,TRBD2,TRBJ2-3,.,CASSISRTSGGGTQYF,TGTGCCAGTAGTATATCCCGGACTAGCGGGGGAGGTACGCAGTATTTT
TRBV27,TRBD1,TRBJ1-2,.,CATKYRDRGNYGYTF,TGTGCCACTAAATACCGGGACAGGGGGAACTATGGCTACACCTTC
TRBV18,.,TRBJ1-2,.,CASSLPGQGYTF,TGTGCCAGCTCACTGCCGGGACAAGGTTACACCTTC
TRBV2,TRBD2,TRBJ2-5,.,CASSPETPRGGGETQYF,TGTGCCAGCAGTCCAGAAACCCCTCGGGGGGGCGGGGAGACCCAGTACTTC
TRBV6-5,TRBD1,TRBJ2-7,once,CASRPGQGAYEQYF,TGTGCCAGCAGACCGGGACAGGGGGCCTACGAGCAGTACTTC
TRBV12-3/TRBV12-4,.,TRBJ1-2,.,CASSFVGGAGYTF,TGTGCCAGCAGTTTCGTTGGGGGCGCCGGCTACACCTTC
TRBV10-3,TRBD1,TRBJ1-2,few,CAISGDRVDYGYTF,TGTGCCATCAGTGGGGACAGGGTGGACTATGGCTACACCTTC
TRBV24-1,.,TRBJ2-2,.,CATSDGMRANTGELFF,TGTGCCACCAGTGATGGAATGCGGGCGAACACCGGGGAGCTGTTTTTT
TRBV7-8,TRBD2,TRBJ2-3,.,CASSLGASGGLDTQYF,TGTGCCAGCAGCTTAGGGGCTAGCGGGGGGTTAGATACGCAGTATTTT
TRBV24-1,.,TRBJ1-1,.,CATSDPGAPSGGAFF,TGTGCCACCAGTGACCCGGGAGCGCCGTCCGGGGGGGCTTTCTTT
TRBV5-5,TRBD1,TRBJ1-2,.,CASSLKGTGGAEGYGYTF,TGTGCCAGCAGCCTCAAAGGGACAGGGGGCGCTGAGGGCTATGGCTACACCTTC
TRBV6-6,.,TRBJ1-1,.,CASSPSGKANTEAFF,TGTGCCAGCAGCCCTTCAGGGAAGGCGAACACTGAAGCTTTCTTT
TRBV7-2,TRBD1,TRBJ1-5,.,CASSRTGEPQHF,TGTGCCAGCAGCCGGACAGGGGAGCCCCAGCATTTT